The TCR beta chain under discussion was sequenced for a study of blood T cell repertoires in COVID-19. At the level of the study: Sites across the United States, Italy and Spain contributed samples from acute and convalescent COVID-19. T cells, B-cell-depleted T cells, or PBMCs provided the cDNA or gDNA that served as material.

In the authors' workflow: Amplified reference gene primers provided the basis for estimating nucleated cell counts. TCRdb's table, derived via immunoSEQ multiplex PCR, lists solely in-frame clones and lacks some. For V, J and clone size, that table is used; D and trimming come from the DNA. The table has 140,000 or so clones, roughly 89% seen once; the top ten hold over 0.8%. V was cut by 11 bases and J by 3 bases, with 16 bases left in between. Germline lookup yields CDR1 LNHDA and CDR2 SQIVND (reference sequence). The CDR3 is 13 residues long. The sequenced material came from peripheral blood. This clonotype was sampled from a woman between 50 and 59 years old with acute or convalescent COVID-19. This sequence joins TRBV19 and TRBJ1-1, with a weak D call TRBD1 (5 bases). The CDR3 sequence is CAVSFREDTEAFF. In DNA, the CDR3 is TGTGCCGTATCGTTCAGGGAGGACACTGAAGCTTTCTTT.